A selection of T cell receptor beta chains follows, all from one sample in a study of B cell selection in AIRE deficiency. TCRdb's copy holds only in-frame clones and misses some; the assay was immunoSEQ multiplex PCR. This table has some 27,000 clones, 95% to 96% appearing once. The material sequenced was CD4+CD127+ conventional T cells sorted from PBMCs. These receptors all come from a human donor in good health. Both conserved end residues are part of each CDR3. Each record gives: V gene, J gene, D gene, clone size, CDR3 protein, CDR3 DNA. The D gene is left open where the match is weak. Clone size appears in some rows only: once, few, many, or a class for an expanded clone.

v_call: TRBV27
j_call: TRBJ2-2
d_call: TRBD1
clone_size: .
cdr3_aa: CASSLFGRGLITGELFF
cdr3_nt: TGTGCCAGCAGTTTATTCGGCAGGGGGCTAATCACCGGGGAGCTGTTTTTT

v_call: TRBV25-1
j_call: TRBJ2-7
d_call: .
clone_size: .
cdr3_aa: CASSVESWSYEQYF
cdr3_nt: TGTGCCAGCAGTGTGGAATCTTGGTCCTACGAGCAGTACTTC

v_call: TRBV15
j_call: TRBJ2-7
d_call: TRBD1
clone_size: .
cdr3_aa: CATARDRGYEQYF
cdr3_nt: TGTGCCACCGCCCGGGACAGGGGGTATGAGCAGTACTTC

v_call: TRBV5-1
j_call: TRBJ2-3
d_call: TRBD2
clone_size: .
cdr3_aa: CASSPGLAGDTQYF
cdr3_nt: TGCGCCAGCAGCCCCGGACTAGCGGGGGATACGCAGTATTTT

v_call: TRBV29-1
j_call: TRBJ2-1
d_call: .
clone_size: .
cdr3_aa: CSAGGPGNEQFF
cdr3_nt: TGCAGCGCGGGCGGTCCCGGGAATGAGCAGTTCTTC

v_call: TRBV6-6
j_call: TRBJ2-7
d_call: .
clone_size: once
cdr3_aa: CASSYSPSEEQYF
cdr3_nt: TGTGCCAGCAGTTACTCCCCGTCGGAAGAGCAGTACTTC

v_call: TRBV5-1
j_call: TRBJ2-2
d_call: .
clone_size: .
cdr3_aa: CASSMEDGKDRGAVF
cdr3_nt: TGCGCCAGCAGCATGGAGGACGGGAAGGACCGGGGAGCTGTTTTT

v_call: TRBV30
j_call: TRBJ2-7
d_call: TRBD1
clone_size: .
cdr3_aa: CAWNTGQSRAHEQYF
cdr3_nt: TGTGCCTGGAATACGGGACAGTCAAGAGCTCACGAGCAGTACTTC

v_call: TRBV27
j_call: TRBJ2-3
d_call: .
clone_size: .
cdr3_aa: CASSRRESPLGTDTQYF
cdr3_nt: TGTGCCAGCAGTAGACGGGAGTCTCCCCTCGGGACAGATACGCAGTATTTT

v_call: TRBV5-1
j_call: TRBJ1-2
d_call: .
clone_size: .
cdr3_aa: CASSLMGLTNYGYTF
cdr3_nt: TGCGCCAGCAGCTTAATGGGGCTTACTAACTATGGCTACACCTTC

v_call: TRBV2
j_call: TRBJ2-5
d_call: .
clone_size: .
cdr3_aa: CASSEREAGKETQYF
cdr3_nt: TGTGCCAGCAGTGAAAGGGAGGCAGGGAAAGAGACCCAGTACTTC

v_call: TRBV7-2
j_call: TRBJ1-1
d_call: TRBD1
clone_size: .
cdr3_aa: CASRGQGIPEAFF
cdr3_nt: TGTGCCAGCAGAGGACAGGGAATCCCTGAAGCTTTCTTT

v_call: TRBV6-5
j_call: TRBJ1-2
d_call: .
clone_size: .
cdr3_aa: CASSYSTGYYGYTF
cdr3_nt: TGTGCCAGCAGTTACTCGACAGGTTACTATGGCTACACCTTC

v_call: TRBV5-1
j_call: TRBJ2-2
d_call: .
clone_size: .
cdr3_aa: CASSLRGVNTGELFF
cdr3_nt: TGCGCCAGCAGCTTAAGGGGGGTAAACACCGGGGAGCTGTTTTTT

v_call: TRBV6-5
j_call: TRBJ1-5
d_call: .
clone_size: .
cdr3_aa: CASSVGRTHQPQHF
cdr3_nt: TGTGCCAGCAGTGTGGGCAGGACCCATCAGCCCCAGCATTTT

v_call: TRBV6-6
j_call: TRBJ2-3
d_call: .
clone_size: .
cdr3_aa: CASRQGLSTDTQYF
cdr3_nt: TGTGCCAGCAGACAGGGACTTAGCACAGATACGCAGTATTTT

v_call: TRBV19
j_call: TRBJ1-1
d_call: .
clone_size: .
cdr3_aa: CASAGSRSTEAFF
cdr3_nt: TGTGCCAGCGCAGGTAGCAGGAGCACTGAAGCTTTCTTT

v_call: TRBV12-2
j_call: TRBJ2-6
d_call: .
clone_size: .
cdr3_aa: CASRPRMRVPRVVGANVLTF
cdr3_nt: TGTGCAAGTCGCCCCAGGATGAGGGTGCCACGGGTGGTTGGGGCCAACGTCCTGACTTTC

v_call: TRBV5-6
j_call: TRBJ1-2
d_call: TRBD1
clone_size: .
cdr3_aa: CASSLVGQVDGYTF
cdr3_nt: TGTGCCAGCAGCTTGGTCGGACAGGTTGATGGCTACACCTTC

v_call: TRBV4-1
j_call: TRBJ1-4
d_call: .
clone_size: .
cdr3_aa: CASSQVPDPNEKLFF
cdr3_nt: TGCGCCAGCAGCCAAGTTCCGGATCCTAATGAAAAACTGTTTTTT

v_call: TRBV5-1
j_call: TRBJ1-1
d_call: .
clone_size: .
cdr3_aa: CASSLNTGGTEAFF
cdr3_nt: TGCGCCAGCAGCTTGAACACAGGTGGGACTGAAGCTTTCTTT

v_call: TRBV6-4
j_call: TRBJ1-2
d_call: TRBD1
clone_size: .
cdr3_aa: CARQGRRGYTF
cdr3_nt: TGTGCCAGACAGGGGCGACGTGGCTACACCTTC

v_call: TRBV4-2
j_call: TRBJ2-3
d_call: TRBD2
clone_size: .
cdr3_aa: CASSHEGLAGGPRQYF
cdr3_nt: TGTGCCAGCAGCCACGAGGGACTAGCGGGAGGGCCGAGGCAGTATTTT

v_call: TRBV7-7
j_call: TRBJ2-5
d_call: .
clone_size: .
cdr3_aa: CASSLGGQETQYF
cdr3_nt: TGTGCTAGCAGCTTAGGCGGCCAAGAGACCCAGTACTTC

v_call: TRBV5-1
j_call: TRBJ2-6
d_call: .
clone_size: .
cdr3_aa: CASSPGGANVLTF
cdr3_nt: TGCGCCAGCAGCCCGGGGGGGGCCAACGTCCTGACTTTC